The 15 T cell receptor beta chains given below trace back to one sample, sequenced in a study of long-term antiretroviral therapy in people with HIV. With survey level as its setting, the immunoSEQ assay was v3.0. Clones were read by immunoSEQ multiplex PCR, and TCRdb kept only the in-frame ones, dropping some. The sample yields 23,000 or so clones, 90% to 95% seen once. The specimen was unsorted PBMCs, collected 7.6 years after starting antiretroviral therapy. The receptors stem from a woman in her forties with HIV.

The V and J genes are TRBV19 and TRBJ1-2; D perhaps matches TRBD1 (6 bases). Trimming removed 6 bases at V and 5 bases at J, with 13 bases between. Germline-derived CDR1 and CDR2 are LNHDA and SQIVND (reference sequence). The length of the CDR3 is 13 residues. The CDR3 DNA reads TGTGCCAGTAGGGTTTCACAGGGTTATGGCTACACCTTC. Translated: CASRVSQGYGYTF.

This sequence joins TRBV30 and TRBJ1-1; D remains ambiguous. Germline V gene lookup returns CDR1 GTSNPN and CDR2 SVGIG (reference sequence). The V end was cut by 4 bases, the J end by 3 bases, with 12 bases between. This CDR3 contains 13 residues. The CDR3 loop is CAWIRQQYTEAFF. The CDR3 region has the DNA TGTGCCTGGATTAGACAACAGTACACTGAAGCTTTCTTT.

This clone appeared once. The chain carries TRBV5-5 and TRBJ1-2; unclear D gene. Germline assignment: CDR1 SGHKS and CDR2 YYEKEE (reference sequence). Trimming stripped 0 bases from V and 8 bases from J, with 11 bases between. The CDR3 sequence is 13 residues long. CDR3 DNA: TGTGCCAGCAGCTTGGAAGCGGGATGGGGCTACACCTTC. Translation: CASSLEAGWGYTF.

The chain uses TRBV5-6 and TRBJ2-5, with 8 bases aligning to TRBD1. After removal of 4 bases from V and 4 bases from J, the junction contained 6 bases not matched to a gene. The length of the CDR3 is 14 residues. Germline CDR1 reads SGHDT; CDR2 reads YYEEEE. In DNA, the CDR3 is TGTGCCAGCAGCCAGGACAGGGTCGCAGAGACCCAGTACTTC. This translates into CASSQDRVAETQYF.

The J gene is TRBJ1-4, the V gene TRBV30; D is ambiguous. This CDR3 comprises 12 residues. Trimming shortened V by 3 bases and J by 11 bases, and 13 bases separated the two germline ends. Germline lookup yields CDR1 GTSNPN and CDR2 SVGIG (reference sequence). As DNA, the CDR3 is TGTGCCTGGAGCCCCCTGGGTGAGAAACTGTTTTTT. It translates to CAWSPLGEKLFF. The whole variable domain, filled in from reference TRBV30 and TRBJ1-4, reads SQTIHQWPATLVQPVGSPLSLECTVEGTSNPNLYWYRQAAGRGLQLLFYSVGIGQISSEVPQNLSASRPQDRQFILSSKKLLLSDSGFYLCAWSPLGEKLFFGSGTQLSVL.

This rearrangement joins TRBV11-2 to TRBJ1-1, with D possibly matching TRBD1 (5 bases). Germline V gene data show CDR1 as SGHAT and CDR2 as FQNNGV. The germline V and J ends were trimmed by 1 base and 2 bases, with 8 bases remaining between them. The CDR3 totals 14 residues. CDR3 sequence reads: CASSLAGGNTEAFF. CDR3 bases: TGTGCCAGCAGCTTAGCGGGGGGAAACACTGAAGCTTTCTTT.

Details on this clone: The sample has other DNA sequences that encode this CDR3 too. The V call is TRBV19, the J call TRBJ1-2, with D hard to call. V lost 3 bases and J 8 bases, leaving 13 bases between the germline ends. Per germline, CDR1 LNHDA and CDR2 SQIVND (reference sequence). The CDR3 has 13 residues. The CDR3 sequence: CASSIGTVGGYTF. CDR3 in DNA: TGTGCCAGTAGTATTGGAACCGTGGGGGGCTACACCTTC.

This chain uses TRBV7-3 with TRBJ2-3; D is undetermined. CDR3 length: 13 amino acids. CDR1 is SGHTA, CDR2 FQGTGA, per germline. Trimming left V 4 bases short and J 1 base short, with 6 bases between. The CDR3 protein is CASSSVGTDTQYF. The CDR3 DNA sequence: TGTGCCAGCAGCTCCGTAGGCACAGATACGCAGTATTTT. Using reference TRBV7-3 and TRBJ2-3 for the parts outside the CDR3, the full variable domain is GAGVSQTPSNKVTEKGKYVELRCDPISGHTALYWYRQSLGQGPEFLIYFQGTGAADDSGLPNDRFFAVRPEGSVSTLKIQRTERGDSAVYLCASSSVGTDTQYFGPGTRLTVL.

The rearrangement links TRBV2 to TRBJ2-5, with 7 bases aligning to TRBD2. Germline CDR1 is SNHLY and CDR2 is FYNNEI. This CDR3 region has 13 residues. Trimming removed 2 bases from V and 5 bases from J; junction bases left unmatched: 2. CDR3 region: CASSEWEGETQYF. Written as DNA, the CDR3 is TGTGCCAGCAGTGAATGGGAGGGTGAGACCCAGTACTTC.

The chain is built from TRBV11-2 and TRBJ2-5, with 9 bases matching TRBD1. This CDR3 is built from 15 residues. Losses at the gene ends were 5 bases for V and 4 bases for J; bases not matched to a gene: 8. Germline loops: CDR1 SGHAT, CDR2 FQNNGV. CDR3 nucleotides: TGTGCCAGCAGCCCAGGGGACAGGGCCGGAGAGACCCAGTACTTC. As protein: CASSPGDRAGETQYF.

This sequence joins TRBV9 and TRBJ2-3; 9 nucleotides agree with TRBD2. The CDR3 has 16 amino acids. Germline V lookup: CDR1 SGDLS, CDR2 YYNGEE. Unmatched junction bases numbered 6, after V lost 2 bases and J lost 2 bases. CDR3 bases: TGTGCCAGCAGCGTTGGACTAGCGCCGCACACAGATACGCAGTATTTT. This gives the protein CASSVGLAPHTDTQYF.

V usage is TRBV7-6 and J usage is TRBJ2-5, with 9 positions matching TRBD1. Unmatched junction bases numbered 12, after V lost 4 bases and J lost 0 bases. In germline, CDR1 is SGHVS, CDR2 FNYEAQ. The CDR3 totals 18 residues. In nucleotides, the CDR3 is TGTGCCAGCAGCTCTAGACCGGGACAGGGATTGTACCAAGAGACCCAGTACTTC. It translates to CASSSRPGQGLYQETQYF. Full variable domain (outside the CDR3, taken from reference TRBV7-6 and TRBJ2-5): GAGVSQSPRYKVTKRGQDVALRCDPISGHVSLYWYRQALGQGPEFLTYFNYEAQQDKSGLPNDRFSAERPEGSISTLTIQRTEQRDSAMYRCASSSRPGQGLYQETQYFGPGTRLLVL.

The chain has TRBV2 and TRBJ2-1; D is undetermined. Trimming took 9 bases from V and 6 from J, leaving 15 bases between them. Germline values: CDR1 SNHLY, CDR2 FYNNEI. The CDR3 covers 13 residues. The CDR3 DNA is TGTGCCAGTGTGTCCGGAATGGGCAATGAGCAGTTCTTC. It specifies CASVSGMGNEQFF.

V usage is TRBV4-3 and J usage is TRBJ2-2; the D gene could be TRBD1 or TRBD2 (6 bases each). V lost 0 bases and J 0 bases, leaving 17 bases between the germline ends. CDR1 LGHNA and CDR2 YSLEER come from the germline V gene. CDR3 length: 19 amino acids. CDR3 residues: CASSQDFGGREPNTGELFF. The CDR3 nucleotides read TGCGCCAGCAGCCAAGATTTTGGGGGGCGGGAACCGAACACCGGGGAGCTGTTTTTT.

This chain links TRBV6-5 with TRBJ1-5, with a weak D call TRBD1 (5 bases). V gave up 8 bases and J gave up 0 bases, with 11 bases separating them. This CDR3 has 14 residues. Germline assignment: CDR1 MNHEY and CDR2 SVGAGI. This CDR3 reads CASRGRGSNQPQHF. DNA for the CDR3: TGTGCCAGCCGGGGAAGGGGTAGCAATCAGCCCCAGCATTTT.